This T cell receptor (beta chain) was captured by sequencing in a study of OX40 agonist ivuxolimab in advanced cancers. Worth noting for this clone: Its antigen is currently unknown.

If patients had autoimmune disease history or systemic immunosuppression, they were excluded. The germline CDR1 and CDR2 sequences are MDHEN and SYDVKM. Trimming removed 7 bases at V and 2 bases at J, with 14 bases between. The CDR3 covers 14 residues. General study results and limits: Clonal expansion by week 6 occurred in CD4+ and CD8+ blood T cells (at 0.1 to 3.0 mg/kg). CD8+ T cells (on average) carried more expanded clones than CD4+ T cells.

Method: immunoSEQ multiplex PCR; TCRdb's copy keeps in-frame clones and lacks some. The sample lists 65,000 to 90,000 clones; 88% were seen once. Sample: CD4+ or CD8+ T cells sorted from blood, taken in a trial of the OX40 agonist ivuxolimab. This TCR was sampled from an adult with an advanced solid tumor such as melanoma, head and neck, liver or kidney cancer. The rearrangement uses TRBV28 and TRBJ1-2; D is perhaps TRBD1 (5 bases). The CDR3 spells CASMTSDSNYGYTF. In nucleotides, the CDR3 is TGTGCCAGCATGACGTCCGACAGCAACTATGGCTACACCTTC.